Listed here are 13 T cell receptor beta chains from one sample, sequenced in a study of blood T cell repertoires in COVID-19 (dated by TCRdb to about 2020). The library was made by the immunoSEQ multiplex PCR assay. TCRdb limited this immuneACCESS table to in-frame rearrangements with V and J called. A share of clones is missing; checked studies link under half to unresolved V genes, and the rest is unexplained. For this sample there are approximately 320,000 clones; roughly 85% appear just once. In total, the top ten clones hold more than 6% of the sample. Sequencing was done on a sample of peripheral blood. These receptors came from a human donor in a cohort sampled during active COVID-19.

In DNA form, the CDR3 reads TGTGCCAGCAGCTTAACGCCAGGGCCCTACGAGCAGTACTTC. Its translation: CASSLTPGPYEQYF. The rearrangement uses TRBV7-2 and TRBJ2-7; a weak D match, TRBD1 (5 bases). The CDR3 contains 14 residues. The germline gives CDR1 SGHTA, CDR2 FQGNSA. Trimming left V 2 bases short and J 2 bases short, with 10 bases between.

The chain joins TRBV12-3 or TRBV12-4 to TRBJ1-1; a possible D gene is TRBD1 (6 bases). The CDR3 spans 12 residues. Trimming took off 6 bases at V and 6 bases at J, with 11 bases between the two ends. The CDR3 bases are TGTGCCAGCAGCCACAGGGAGCCTGAAGCTTTCTTT. It codes for CASSHREPEAFF.

This chain joins TRBV9 and TRBJ2-7, with TRBD2 matching 9 bases. Trimming at V came to 0 bases and at J to 2 bases, leaving 9 bases not matched to a gene. CDR1 is SGDLS, CDR2 YYNGEE, per germline. The CDR3 is 17 amino acids. CDR3 loop: CASSVENSGGRPYEQYF. CDR3 nucleotide sequence: TGTGCCAGCAGCGTAGAAAATAGCGGGGGCCGCCCCTACGAGCAGTACTTC.

This clone showed up just once. This chain links TRBV19 with TRBJ2-1; the match to TRBD1 covers 10 bases. The V and J ends lost 6 bases and 2 bases, in that order; junction bases with no gene match: 4. The CDR3 contains 15 residues. Germline CDR1 is LNHDA and CDR2 is SQIVND (reference sequence). CDR3 DNA: TGTGCCAGTAGACGGACAGGGGGTCCCTACAATGAGCAGTTCTTC. Its protein is CASRRTGGPYNEQFF.

This clone has only one observation. The chain uses TRBV7-2 and TRBJ1-2, with TRBD1 identical over 7 bases. The germline V gene has CDR1 SGHTA and CDR2 FQGNSA. J was trimmed by 3 bases and V by 4 bases; bases with no gene match: 5. The CDR3 spans 14 residues. The CDR3: CASSWTGNDYGYTF. For the CDR3, the DNA is TGTGCCAGCAGCTGGACAGGAAATGACTATGGCTACACCTTC. Full variable domain (rest looked up from reference TRBV7-2 and TRBJ1-2): GAGVSQSPSNKVTEKGKDVELRCDPISGHTALYWYRQSLGQGLEFLIYFQGNSAPDKSGLPSDRFSAERTGGSVSTLTIQRTQQEDSAVYLCASSWTGNDYGYTFGSGTRLTVV.

The chain combines TRBV7-2 with TRBJ1-2, with 7 bases identical to TRBD1. The CDR3 runs to 13 residues. With 4 bases clipped from V and 13 bases from J, the junction kept 12 bases outside the gene matches. CDR1 is SGHTA, CDR2 FQGNSA, per germline. This chain's CDR3 is CASSSYLQGLSTF. The CDR3 nucleotides are TGTGCCAGCAGCTCCTATTTACAGGGGCTCAGCACCTTC.

In DNA, the CDR3 is TGTGCCAGCAGTTTTTCGGGCCTAGCTTACTATGGCTACACCTTC. Translating it yields CASSFSGLAYYGYTF. This chain connects TRBV6-5 to TRBJ1-2; D gene uncertain. With 4 bases removed from V and 3 bases from J, the gap between germline ends came to 15 bases. This CDR3 region has 15 residues. Per the germline V gene, CDR1 is MNHEY and CDR2 is SVGAGI.

The chain is built from TRBV7-9 and TRBJ2-2, with TRBD1 matching 8 bases. This CDR3 contains 17 residues. Trimming cost V 2 bases and J 2 bases; bases outside gene matches: 7. Per the germline V gene, CDR1 is SEHNR and CDR2 is FQNEAQ (reference sequence). The CDR3 is CASSLLPGGGNTGELFF. The CDR3 nucleotides are TGTGCCAGCAGCTTATTACCAGGGGGCGGTAACACCGGGGAGCTGTTTTTT.

As regards this clone: This sample includes further DNA sequences coding for the same CDR3. The rearrangement links TRBV5-1 to TRBJ2-3; TRBD1 matches at 7 bases. Germline V lookup: CDR1 SGHRS, CDR2 YFSETQ. The V segment lost 3 bases and the J segment 6 bases; nucleotides outside the gene matches: 7. The CDR3 has 14 residues. CDR3 sequence reads: CASSSGTATDTQYF. CDR3 bases: TGCGCCAGCAGCTCCGGGACAGCGACGGATACGCAGTATTTT.

J is TRBJ1-1 and V is TRBV5-6; 9 positions agree with TRBD1. The length of the CDR3 is 15 residues. The J segment lost 5 bases and the V segment lost 5 bases, leaving 10 bases of the junction unmatched. Germline values: CDR1 SGHDT, CDR2 YYEEEE. CDR3 amino acids: CASRDAGDRDTEAFF. The CDR3 DNA is TGTGCCAGCAGAGATGCCGGGGACAGGGATACTGAAGCTTTCTTT.

The chain combines TRBV12-5 with TRBJ1-2, with 11 bases fitting TRBD1. The CDR3 loop spans 14 amino acids. Germline V gene sequence: CDR1 LGHNT, CDR2 FRNRAP. The V gene end was trimmed by 6 bases and the J gene end by 8 bases; junction bases not matched to a gene: 8. The CDR3, as DNA: TGTGCTAGTGGCGAAGGGACAGGGGGTAGGGGCTACACCTTC. This gives the protein CASGEGTGGRGYTF. The whole variable domain, filled in from reference TRBV12-5 and TRBJ1-2, reads DARVTQTPRHKVTEMGQEVTMRCQPILGHNTVFWYRQTMMQGLELLAYFRNRAPLDDSGMPKDRFSAEMPDATLATLKIQPSEPRDSAVYFCASGEGTGGRGYTFGSGTRLTVV.

The chain recombines TRBV6-5 with TRBJ2-2; 8 bases are a match to TRBD1. Germline V gene sequence: CDR1 MNHEY, CDR2 SVGAGI. With V trimmed by 2 bases and J by 14 bases, 1 base remained unmatched. The CDR3 totals 11 residues. For the CDR3, the DNA is TGTGCCAGCAGTTACGGGACAGGTCTGTTTTTT. This codes for CASSYGTGLFF.

This clone was picked up one time. The chain carries TRBV27 and TRBJ1-2; D uncertain. CDR1 is MNHEY, CDR2 SMNVEV, per germline (reference sequence). V was trimmed by 6 bases and J by 8 bases, leaving 19 bases between them. CDR3 length: 14 amino acids. The CDR3 nucleotides read TGTGCCAGCAGCCCGGGAGCTATAGGCGACGGCTACACCTTC. It translates to CASSPGAIGDGYTF.